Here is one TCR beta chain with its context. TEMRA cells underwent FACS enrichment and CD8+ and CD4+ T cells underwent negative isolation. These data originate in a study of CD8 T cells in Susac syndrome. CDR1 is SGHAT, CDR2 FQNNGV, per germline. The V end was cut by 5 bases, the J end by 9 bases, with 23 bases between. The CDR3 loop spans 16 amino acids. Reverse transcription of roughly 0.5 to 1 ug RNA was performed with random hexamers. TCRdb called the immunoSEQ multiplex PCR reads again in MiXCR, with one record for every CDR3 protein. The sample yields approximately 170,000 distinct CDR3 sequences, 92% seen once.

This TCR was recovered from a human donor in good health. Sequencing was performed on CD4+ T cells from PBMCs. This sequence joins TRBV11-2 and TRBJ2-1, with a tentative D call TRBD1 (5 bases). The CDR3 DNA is TGTGCCAGCAGCGTCATTGCGGTTTCTGGCGACAGTGAGCAGTTCTTC. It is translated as CASSVIAVSGDSEQFF.